Below, 12 T cell receptor beta chains from the same sample are listed, as sequenced in a study of tumor and adjacent non-tumor tissue in lung cancer. TCRbeta libraries were built with three rounds of nested PCR, modified from ARM-PCR. Via MiXCR, TCRdb re-called the multiplex PCR reads, giving one row per CDR3 protein. The sample shows fewer than 100,000 distinct CDR3 sequences, 70% to 90% of them seen only once. This sample's RNA came from whole unsorted tissue. The normal lung tissue was taken more than 3 cm from the tumor edge. Material for sequencing was distant non-tumor lung tissue. These receptors all come from a man in his sixties with non-small cell lung cancer.

Notes on this clonotype: The junction differs from germline at one of its ends, possibly a read error. V usage is TRBV10-2 and J usage is TRBJ1-6; D is possibly TRBD1 (6 bases). CDR3 size: 14 residues. Germline-derived CDR1 and CDR2 are WSHSY and SAAADI. The CDR3 here is CASSRDTANSHLHF. As DNA, the CDR3 is TGCGCCAGTAGCCGGGACACCGCTAATTCACACCTCCACTTT.

The CDR3 spells CSAIGLADTLSYEQFF. CDR3 sequence (DNA): TGCAGTGCTATCGGGCTAGCGGACACTCTCTCCTACGAGCAGTTCTTC. The genes are TRBV20-1 and TRBJ2-7; TRBD2 matches at 7 bases. The DNA end favors TRBJ2-1, so the J call may be wrong. Germline V gene data show CDR1 as DFQATT and CDR2 as SNEGSKA (reference sequence). The CDR3 sequence is 16 residues long.

As for this clonotype: At one end the junction does not follow the germline gene, possibly because of a read error. The chain is built from TRBV6-6 and TRBJ2-1; 8 nucleotides match TRBD2. This CDR3 spans 15 amino acids. Per the germline V gene, CDR1 is MNHNY and CDR2 is SVGAGI (reference sequence). Here the CDR3 reads CANSWDGGAYNEQFF. The CDR3, as DNA: TGTGCCAACAGTTGGGACGGGGGGGCATACAATGAGCAGTTCTTC.

This clonotype was counted ten times or more. V is TRBV28 and J is TRBJ2-5; maybe TRBD1 (6 bases). Germline assignment: CDR1 MDHEN and CDR2 SYDVKM. The germline V and J ends were trimmed by 7 bases and 3 bases, with 12 bases remaining between them. The CDR3 runs 13 residues. The CDR3 spells CASTPQGEETQYF. The CDR3 DNA reads TGTGCCAGCACCCCACAGGGAGAAGAGACCCAGTACTTC.

Of note for this clonotype: Its ends do not fully match the called genes, so a read error is possible. V and J are TRBV11-2 and TRBJ2-2, with D tentatively TRBD2 (6 bases). The CDR3 loop spans 13 amino acids. Germline lookup yields CDR1 SGHAT and CDR2 FQNNGV. The CDR3 region has the DNA TGTGCCATCAGCAATACCTGGGGCGGGGAACTGTTTTTT. It is translated as CAISNTWGGELFF. The whole variable domain, filled in from reference TRBV11-2 and TRBJ2-2, reads EAGVAQSPRYKIIEKRQSVAFWCNPISGHATLYWYQQILGQGPKLLIQFQNNGVVDDSQLPKDRFSAERLKGVDSTLKIQPAKLEDSAVYLCAISNTWGGELFFGEGSRLTVL.

About this clonotype itself: A read error may account for a junction end that differs from germline. The gene calls are TRBV7-9 and TRBJ2-7; D call uncertain. This CDR3 region has 13 residues. From germline, CDR1 is SEHNR and CDR2 FQNEAQ (reference sequence). This CDR3 is CASCLDGPYEQYF. The CDR3 DNA is TGTGCCAGCTGCTTAGACGGACCCTACGAGCAGTACTTC.

As concerns this clonotype: At one end, the junction sequence differs from germline, possibly due to a read error. The V and J genes are TRBV6-5 and TRBJ2-7; 7 bases line up with TRBD2. There are 15 residues in the CDR3. CDR1 is MNHEY and CDR2 is SVGAGI in the germline V gene. The CDR3 DNA reads as TGTGCCAGCAGTTACTACTGGTGCGGGGACTACGAACAGTACTTC. Encoded protein: CASSYYWCGDYEQYF.

The chain employs TRBV11-2 and TRBJ1-6; weak D call: TRBD1 (6 bases). The CDR3 spans 15 residues. Deletions cut 1 base from V and 4 bases from J, with 8 bases between. The V gene's germline CDR1 is SGHAT and CDR2 FQNNGV. DNA of the CDR3: TGTGCCAGCAGCTTAGGGACAGATTATAATTCACCCCTCCACTTT. Translation gives CASSLGTDYNSPLHF.

This clonotype appeared many times. The rearrangement joins TRBV4-2 to TRBJ2-7; D is possibly TRBD2 (6 bases). V was pared by 1 base and J by 5 bases, with 18 bases between. Germline loops: CDR1 LGHNA, CDR2 YNFKEQ. CDR3 length equals 16 residues. CDR3 region: CASSQGDPGLGDEQYF. The CDR3 DNA is TGTGCCAGCAGCCAAGGGGACCCGGGACTCGGGGACGAGCAGTACTTC.

In regard to this clonotype: This may stem from a read error, because a much larger clone lies one nucleotide away. The V gene is TRBV5-6, the J gene TRBJ2-2; D may be TRBD1 (5 bases). CDR1 is SGHDT and CDR2 is YYEEEE in the germline V gene. Trimming cost V 4 bases and J 0 bases, with 16 bases left between them. This CDR3 contains 17 residues. The DNA for the CDR3 is TGTGCCAGCAGCCCACAAAGGGGAAACACGAACACCGGGGAGCTGTTTTTT. Its protein is CASSPQRGNTNTGELFF.

Regarding this clonotype: A read error may account for a junction end that differs from germline. The chain joins TRBV6-1 to TRBJ1-1; D remains unclear. Germline CDR1 is MNHNS and CDR2 is SASEGT. The CDR3 length is 14 residues. The CDR3 nucleotides read TGTGCCAGCAAGTCGCGACATCTAAACACTGAAACTTTCTTT. It encodes CASKSRHLNTETFF.

With respect to this clonotype: A much larger clone lies one base from this, so it may be a read error. The chain uses TRBV20-1 and TRBJ2-3; a weak D match, TRBD1 (6 bases). V lost 7 bases and J lost 2, with 22 bases in between. The length of the CDR3 is 16 residues. Germline values: CDR1 DFQATT, CDR2 SNEGSKA (reference sequence). CDR3 sequence (DNA): TGCAGTGTCCCCCCTCAGGGGCGGAGTCCCACAGATACGCAGTATTTT. Protein sequence: CSVPPQGRSPTDTQYF.